These 23 T cell receptor beta chains were all obtained from the same sample, sequenced in a study of beta chain features in type 1 diabetes. Since all of the isolated RNA was reverse transcribed, expressed TCRB transcripts were what got sequenced. Measured with immunoSEQ multiplex PCR; TCRdb has only the in-frame clones, and not every one. There are 300,000 to 450,000 clones in the sample; less than 20% occur only once, and approximately 0.046% lies in the top ten. Source material: naive CD4+ T cells from blood. Receptors were obtained from a woman between 18 and 30 years old in good health.

There are a few counts of this clone. The V and J genes are TRBV30 and TRBJ1-2, with D possibly matching TRBD1 (6 bases). Trimming took off 5 bases at V and 8 bases at J, with 21 bases between the two ends. The CDR3 sequence is 14 residues long. Germline V gene sequence: CDR1 GTSNPN, CDR2 SVGIG (reference sequence). The chain's CDR3 is CAWARRGTGNGYTF. The CDR3 nucleotides are TGTGCCTGGGCTCGTCGGGGAACAGGGAACGGCTACACCTTC.

The rearrangement links TRBV23-1 to TRBJ2-5, with D perhaps matching TRBD2 (5 bases). TRBV23-1 is an ORF, and what it does is uncertain. This CDR3 region has 10 residues. CDR3 nucleotide sequence: TGCACCTCAGTCGCAAGGAGGCAGTACTTC. This sequence encodes CTSVARRQYF.

This clone was counted a single time. This chain's CDR3 is CASSPDSVRGSSYEQYF. The CDR3 nucleotides read TGCGCCAGCAGCCCCGATAGTGTTAGGGGGAGCTCCTACGAGCAGTACTTC. The J gene is TRBJ2-7, the V gene TRBV4-1; possibly TRBD1 for D (6 bases). The CDR3 is 17 residues long. Trimming shortened V by 4 bases and J by 0 bases, and 19 bases separated the two germline ends. Germline CDR1 MGHRA, CDR2 YSYEKL.

The V gene is TRBV11-2, the J gene TRBJ2-1; D perhaps matches TRBD1 (5 bases). This CDR3 comprises 18 residues. Looked up from germline, CDR1 is SGHAT and CDR2 is FQNNGV. Trimming left V 0 bases short and J 0 bases short, with 15 bases between. CDR3 DNA: TGTGCCAGCAGCTTAGATCAGGGTTGGCGGATCTCCTACAATGAGCAGTTCTTC. Protein: CASSLDQGWRISYNEQFF.

There are a few counts of this clone. The V and J genes are TRBV5-4 and TRBJ1-1; 8 bases fit TRBD1. From germline, CDR1 is SGHNT and CDR2 YYREEE (reference sequence). Germline trimming cut 4 bases from V and 2 bases from J; bases unmatched to any gene: 7. The CDR3 covers 15 residues. CDR3 DNA sequence: TGTGCCAGCAGCCCGTGGACAGGGAATAACACTGAAGCTTTCTTT. Amino acids: CASSPWTGNNTEAFF.

Only a few counts were recorded for this clone. The chain links TRBV15 to TRBJ1-6; a weak D match, TRBD1 (6 bases). V was clipped by 1 base and J by 7 bases, with 11 bases between them. Germline values: CDR1 LNHNV, CDR2 YYDKDF (reference sequence). The CDR3 contains 15 residues. CDR3 loop: CATSRAGQGNSPLHF. CDR3 bases: TGTGCCACCAGCAGAGCGGGACAAGGGAATTCACCCCTCCACTTT.

This clone has only a few counts. This chain connects TRBV11-1 to TRBJ2-7; a possible D gene is TRBD1 (6 bases). Germline V CDR1 and CDR2: SGHAT, FQDESV (reference sequence). The V end lost 5 bases, the J end lost 3 bases, and 11 bases lay between the germline ends. The CDR3 extends over 13 amino acids. CDR3 nucleotides: TGTGCCAGCAGCGGACAGCTATTCTACGAGCAGTACTTC. This sequence encodes CASSGQLFYEQYF.

The chain links TRBV9 to TRBJ2-3; 10 positions match TRBD2. The V segment lost 4 bases and the J segment 0 bases; nucleotides outside the gene matches: 8. The CDR3 runs 17 residues. Germline CDR1 is SGDLS and CDR2 is YYNGEE. For the CDR3, the DNA is TGTGCCAGCAGCTCTGGTCGGACTAGCGGAAGCACAGATACGCAGTATTTT. It specifies CASSSGRTSGSTDTQYF.

This clone was observed a few times. This chain's CDR3 is CASSRTGSNGYTF. In DNA form, the CDR3 reads TGTGCCAGCAGCCGAACAGGGTCCAATGGCTACACCTTC. This sequence joins TRBV5-4 and TRBJ1-2; D might be TRBD1 (6 bases). Trimming took 4 bases from V and 6 from J, leaving 13 bases between them. CDR1 and CDR2 from the germline V gene are SGHNT and YYREEE (reference sequence). The CDR3 covers 13 residues.

The J gene is TRBJ2-3, the V gene TRBV29-1; no definite D call. This CDR3 is built from 12 residues. CDR1 is SQVTM and CDR2 is ANQGSEA in the germline V gene. V was pared by 6 bases and J by 0 bases, with 7 bases between. The CDR3, as DNA: TGCAGCGTCTCCTACAGCACAGATACGCAGTATTTT. It translates to CSVSYSTDTQYF.

This chain joins TRBV5-1 and TRBJ2-7, with 9 bases lining up with TRBD2. This CDR3 is built from 15 residues. Trimming removed 4 bases from V and 2 bases from J; junction bases left unmatched: 7. Germline CDR1 SGHRS, CDR2 YFSETQ. This CDR3 reads CASSLRVAGAYEQYF. In DNA form, the CDR3 reads TGCGCCAGCAGCCTCCGGGTAGCGGGAGCCTACGAGCAGTACTTC.

This clone was counted only a few times. Other DNA sequences in this specimen translate into the identical CDR3. The chain employs TRBV30 and TRBJ1-1; D is uncertain. CDR1 and CDR2 (germline): GTSNPN, SVGIG (reference sequence). The V and J ends lost 3 bases and 2 bases respectively, with 10 bases between them. This CDR3 comprises 13 residues. In nucleotides, the CDR3 is TGTGCCTGGAGCGTCCTGAGAAACACTGAAGCTTTCTTT. This encodes CAWSVLRNTEAFF.

The CDR3 nucleotides are TGTGCCAGCAGCACTCGAGAGACCCAGTACTTC. Its protein product is CASSTRETQYF. The chain combines TRBV5-6 with TRBJ2-5; D remains ambiguous. CDR1 and CDR2 (germline): SGHDT, YYEEEE. With 4 bases removed from V and 4 bases from J, the gap between germline ends came to 5 bases. The CDR3 length is 11 residues.

This clone has only a few counts. This chain links TRBV29-1 with TRBJ2-3; perhaps TRBD1 as D (6 bases). The length of the CDR3 is 15 residues. V dropped 7 bases and J dropped 1 base, with 18 bases sitting between them. Looked up from germline, CDR1 is SQVTM and CDR2 is ANQGSEA. The CDR3 region has the DNA TGCAGCGCCACCCGGACAGTCACGCGCACAGATACGCAGTATTTT. It translates to CSATRTVTRTDTQYF.

The genes are TRBV18 and TRBJ2-1; TRBD2 agrees at 15 bases. CDR1 is KGHSH and CDR2 is LQKENI in the germline V gene. V dropped 3 bases and J dropped 0; count of bases not matched to a gene: 9. There are 20 residues in the CDR3. The CDR3 loop is CASSPTTGLAGGSSYNEQFF. DNA of the CDR3: TGTGCCAGCTCACCGACCACGGGACTAGCGGGAGGTAGCTCCTACAATGAGCAGTTCTTC.

This clone was detected only a few times. This sequence joins TRBV2 and TRBJ1-5; D not resolved. Trimming removed 6 bases at V and 5 bases at J, with 17 bases between. There are 15 residues in the CDR3. From germline, CDR1 is SNHLY and CDR2 FYNNEI. The CDR3 sequence is CASRAGMPSYQPQHF. The DNA for the CDR3 is TGTGCCAGCAGAGCCGGGATGCCGTCGTATCAGCCCCAGCATTTT.

This clone showed up just a few times. The chain joins TRBV5-1 to TRBJ1-1; D unclear. This CDR3 spans 14 amino acids. The V gene's germline CDR1 is SGHRS and CDR2 YFSETQ. V gave up 0 bases and J gave up 0 bases, with 6 bases separating them. The CDR3 sequence: CASSLVPLNTEAFF. CDR3 nucleotides: TGCGCCAGCAGCTTGGTTCCATTGAACACTGAAGCTTTCTTT.

This sequence joins TRBV7-2 and TRBJ1-2; TRBD1 is a possible D gene (5 bases). The CDR3 contains 13 residues. In germline, CDR1 is SGHTA, CDR2 FQGNSA. Trimming pared 5 bases from V and 1 base from J, leaving 8 bases between. As DNA, the CDR3 is TGTGCCAGCAGCATACAGGATAACTATGGCTACACCTTC. This codes for CASSIQDNYGYTF.

The chain combines TRBV7-9 with TRBJ2-3, with D tentatively TRBD1 (5 bases). Deletions cut 4 bases from V and 0 bases from J, with 14 bases between. CDR3 length equals 16 residues. Germline CDR1 and CDR2: SEHNR and FQNEAQ (reference sequence). The CDR3 spells CASSSQGTRSTDTQYF. The CDR3 DNA sequence: TGTGCCAGCAGCTCTCAGGGAACCCGTAGCACAGATACGCAGTATTTT.

This chain joins TRBV5-1 and TRBJ1-2, with TRBD1 identical over 8 bases. The V segment lost 5 bases and the J segment 2 bases; nucleotides outside the gene matches: 2. This CDR3 contains 13 residues. Germline-derived CDR1 and CDR2 are SGHRS and YFSETQ. The CDR3 loop reads CASRTGANYGYTF. In DNA, the CDR3 is TGCGCCAGCAGGACAGGGGCGAACTATGGCTACACCTTC.

V is TRBV5-1 and J is TRBJ1-3, with D possibly TRBD1 on 5 matching bases. Trimming shortened V by 4 bases and J by 9 bases, and 17 bases separated the two germline ends. The CDR3 is 14 amino acids. The germline gives CDR1 SGHRS, CDR2 YFSETQ. Written as DNA, the CDR3 is TGCGCCAGCAGCCTCCGGGGGGTTGAAGGCACCATATATTTT. This codes for CASSLRGVEGTIYF.

This chain joins TRBV7-3 and TRBJ2-3; TRBD1 aligns across 7 bases. The germline CDR1 and CDR2 sequences are SGHTA and FQGTGA. CDR3 length equals 15 residues. V shed 3 bases and J 5 bases; nucleotides not matched to a gene: 8. CDR3 sequence (DNA): TGTGCCAGCAGCTTTAACAGGGGTAGTCTAGATACGCAGTATTTT. Amino acid sequence: CASSFNRGSLDTQYF.

This clone was found a few times. V usage is TRBV30 and J usage is TRBJ2-7; TRBD2 agrees at 10 bases. CDR3 length equals 15 residues. The J segment lost 8 bases and the V segment lost 1 base, leaving 11 bases of the junction unmatched. Germline V CDR1 and CDR2: GTSNPN, SVGIG (reference sequence). The CDR3 bases are TGTGCCTGGAGTGGACCTCTAGCGGGGGTCCTCCAGCAGTACTTC. It yields the protein CAWSGPLAGVLQQYF.